These 17 T cell receptor beta chains were sequenced from one sample in a study of beta chain features in type 1 diabetes. cDNA synthesis used the whole RNA isolate, giving expressed TCRB sequences. The protocol was immunoSEQ multiplex PCR, while the TCRdb copy is restricted to in-frame clones and leaves out a portion. The sample has 900,000 or so clones, under 20% seen once. Source material: naive CD4+ T cells from blood. The source is a woman between 18 and 29 years old in good health.

A few counts support this clone. This chain links TRBV18 with TRBJ2-7; possible D gene TRBD2, 5 bases. V lost 3 bases and J 9 bases, leaving 18 bases between the germline ends. The CDR3 extends over 14 amino acids. Germline assignment: CDR1 KGHSH and CDR2 LQKENI. The CDR3 reads CASSPGSAEERQYF. The CDR3 DNA sequence: TGTGCCAGCTCACCGGGGTCTGCGGAGGAGAGGCAGTACTTC.

The chain combines TRBV25-1 with TRBJ1-1; the D is unclear. V lost 7 bases to trimming and J lost 1 base, with 16 bases between them. CDR3 length equals 15 residues. Germline CDR1 reads MGHDK; CDR2 reads SYGVNS. The CDR3 loop reads CASKTRGEGNTEAFF. In nucleotides, the CDR3 is TGTGCCAGCAAAACCCGTGGGGAGGGGAACACTGAAGCTTTCTTT.

This clone has a handful of counts. This chain joins TRBV6-5 and TRBJ2-1; 9 bases line up with TRBD1. There are 13 residues in the CDR3. Germline V gives CDR1 MNHEY, CDR2 SVGAGI. The V segment lost 8 bases and the J segment 7 bases; nucleotides outside the gene matches: 6. The CDR3 here is CASRGTGINEQFF. The CDR3 DNA reads TGTGCCAGCCGCGGGACAGGGATAAATGAGCAGTTCTTC.

This clone was recorded a few times. V gene TRBV14 combines with J gene TRBJ2-2; D is undetermined. Germline loops: CDR1 SGHDN, CDR2 FVKESK. Trimming took 1 base from V and 7 from J, leaving 7 bases between them. This CDR3 region has 13 residues. The CDR3 spells CASSQVRGGELFF. The CDR3 DNA reads as TGTGCCAGCAGCCAAGTACGAGGCGGGGAGCTGTTTTTT.

This clone was counted between two and nine times. Other DNA variants within this sample encode the same CDR3. The CDR3 protein is CASSVGAGADTQYF. The CDR3 DNA reads TGTGCCAGCAGCGTAGGGGCGGGGGCAGATACGCAGTATTTT. The genes are TRBV9 and TRBJ2-3; 7 bases fit TRBD2. Looked up from germline, CDR1 is SGDLS and CDR2 is YYNGEE. The CDR3 runs to 14 residues. V shed 0 bases, J shed 4 bases, and the junction held 2 bases outside the gene matches.

In its sample, this clone was seen many times. The chain has TRBV13 and TRBJ2-6; D unclear. Trimming cost V 6 bases and J 0 bases, with 6 bases left between them. CDR3 size: 14 residues. The germline V gene encodes CDR1 PRHDT and CDR2 FYEKMQ (reference sequence). CDR3 sequence: CASSSTSGANVLTF. The CDR3 DNA reads as TGTGCCAGCAGTTCAACCTCTGGGGCCAACGTCCTGACTTTC. Full variable domain (outside the CDR3, taken from reference TRBV13 and TRBJ2-6): AAGVIQSPRHLIKEKRETATLKCYPIPRHDTVYWYQQGPGQDPQFLISFYEKMQSDKGSIPDRFSAQQFSDYHSELNMSSLELGDSALYFCASSSTSGANVLTFGAGSRLTVL.

This clone turned up a few times. The CDR3 is CASRDTGGNQPQHF. In DNA, the CDR3 is TGTGCCAGCAGAGATACAGGGGGGAATCAGCCCCAGCATTTT. The gene calls are TRBV6-5 and TRBJ1-5; 8 bases fit TRBD1. This CDR3 has 14 residues. The germline V gene has CDR1 MNHEY and CDR2 SVGAGI. J gave up 4 bases and V 6 bases, and 5 bases lay outside the gene matches.

The V call is TRBV25-1, the J call TRBJ2-7; 11 bases agree with TRBD2. Looked up from germline, CDR1 is MGHDK and CDR2 is SYGVNS. The CDR3 sequence is 16 residues long. With 3 bases clipped from V and 3 bases from J, the junction kept 7 bases outside the gene matches. The CDR3 DNA sequence: TGTGCCAGCAGTGAGGGGGGGACTAGCGGAAGCTACGAGCAGTACTTC. Its translation: CASSEGGTSGSYEQYF.

This sequence joins TRBV29-1 and TRBJ2-1; D uncertain. Trimming left V 4 bases short and J 4 bases short, with 8 bases between. The germline V gene encodes CDR1 SQVTM and CDR2 ANQGSEA. The CDR3 covers 12 residues. The CDR3 region has the DNA TGCAGCGTTGCTTCCCTATACAATGAGCAGTTCTTC. This translates into CSVASLYNEQFF.

The J gene is TRBJ1-5, the V gene TRBV7-2; D unclear. The length of the CDR3 is 14 residues. The V gene's germline CDR1 is SGHTA and CDR2 FQGNSA. Trimming removed 5 bases from V and 0 bases from J, with 8 bases in between. The CDR3 reads CASSQTFSNQPQHF. The DNA of the CDR3 is TGTGCCAGCAGCCAAACCTTTAGCAATCAGCCCCAGCATTTT.

This chain joins TRBV5-4 and TRBJ2-7; maybe TRBD1 (5 bases). CDR3 length: 14 amino acids. Germline lookup yields CDR1 SGHNT and CDR2 YYREEE (reference sequence). V dropped 1 base and J dropped 2 bases, with 10 bases sitting between them. The CDR3 sequence is CASSLQGAPYEQYF. The CDR3 DNA sequence: TGTGCCAGCAGCTTGCAAGGGGCCCCCTACGAGCAGTACTTC. Using reference TRBV5-4 and TRBJ2-7 for the parts outside the CDR3, the full variable domain is ETGVTQSPTHLIKTRGQQVTLRCSSQSGHNTVSWYQQALGQGPQFIFQYYREEENGRGNFPPRFSGLQFPNYSSELNVNALELDDSALYLCASSLQGAPYEQYFGPGTRLTVT.

This chain joins TRBV9 and TRBJ1-1; maybe TRBD1 (5 bases). The CDR3 covers 14 residues. The V gene's germline CDR1 is SGDLS and CDR2 YYNGEE. V was pared by 6 bases and J by 1 base, with 13 bases between. The CDR3 DNA follows: TGTGCCAGCACCTTATTGACAGAGAACACTGAAGCTTTCTTT. Protein product: CASTLLTENTEAFF. The variable domain in full, completed from reference TRBV9 and TRBJ1-1, reads DSGVTQTPKHLITATGQRVTLRCSPRSGDLSVYWYQQSLDQGLQFLIQYYNGEERAKGNILERFSAQQFPDLHSELNLSSLELGDSALYFCASTLLTENTEAFFGQGTRLTVV.

This chain joins TRBV6-5 and TRBJ1-2, with TRBD1 matching over 8 bases. The germline V gene encodes CDR1 MNHEY and CDR2 SVGAGI. V shed 6 bases and J 1 base; nucleotides not matched to a gene: 7. The CDR3 length is 15 residues. This chain's CDR3 is CASRRRTGLNYGYTF. The CDR3 nucleotides are TGTGCCAGCAGAAGACGGACAGGGCTTAACTATGGCTACACCTTC.

Details on this clone: At one end the junction does not follow the germline gene, possibly because of a read error. The rearrangement joins TRBV7-2 to TRBJ2-5, with D perhaps TRBD1 or TRBD2 (5 bases each). The CDR3 has 12 amino acids. The germline CDR1 and CDR2 sequences are SGHTA and FQGNSA. The CDR3 nucleotides are TGTGCCAGCAGCTTAGTAACGGGGCCTCAAAACTTC. Encoded protein: CASSLVTGPQNF.

This clone was observed a handful of times. The rearrangement joins TRBV7-9 to TRBJ2-3; D might be TRBD2 (5 bases). CDR1 SEHNR and CDR2 FQNEAQ come from the germline V gene (reference sequence). CDR3 size: 15 residues. The V end was cut by 6 bases, the J end by 1 base, with 14 bases between. The CDR3 spells CASSLALGGTDTQYF. CDR3 nucleotide sequence: TGTGCCAGCAGTTTGGCACTAGGAGGCACAGATACGCAGTATTTT.

This clone has only a few counts. The V and J genes are TRBV7-2 and TRBJ2-3; D unclear. Per the germline V gene, CDR1 is SGHTA and CDR2 is FQGNSA. This CDR3 is 14 amino acids long. Trimming left V 1 base short and J 5 bases short, with 10 bases between. CDR3 residues: CASSLGNWGDTQYF. The CDR3 DNA is TGTGCCAGCAGCTTAGGCAACTGGGGAGATACGCAGTATTTT.

This clone was observed a handful of times. This chain uses TRBV7-2 with TRBJ1-2; 11 nucleotides match TRBD1. Germline V gene lookup returns CDR1 SGHTA and CDR2 FQGNSA. The CDR3 is 15 residues long. The ends lost 3 bases at V and 4 bases at J; junction bases unmatched: 4. The CDR3 coding sequence is TGTGCCAGCAGCTTTGGGACAGGGGGTGCCTATGGCTACACCTTC. Translating gives CASSFGTGGAYGYTF.